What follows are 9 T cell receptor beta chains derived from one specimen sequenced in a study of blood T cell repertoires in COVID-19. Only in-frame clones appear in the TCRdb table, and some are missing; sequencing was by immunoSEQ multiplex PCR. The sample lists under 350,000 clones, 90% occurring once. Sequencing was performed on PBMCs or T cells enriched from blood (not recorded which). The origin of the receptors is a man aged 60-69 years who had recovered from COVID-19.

CDR3 nucleotide sequence: TGCGCCAGCAGCCGACAGGGCTCTGGAAACACCATATATTTT. This codes for CASSRQGSGNTIYF. This sequence joins TRBV5-1 and TRBJ1-3, with TRBD1 matching over 7 bases. Germline lookup yields CDR1 SGHRS and CDR2 YFSETQ. This CDR3 has 14 residues. Losses at the gene ends were 4 bases for V and 0 bases for J; bases not matched to a gene: 1. Filled out from reference TRBV5-1 and TRBJ1-3, the complete variable domain reads KAGVTQTPRYLIKTRGQQVTLSCSPISGHRSVSWYQQTPGQGLQFLFEYFSETQRNKGNFPGRFSGRQFSNSRSEMNVSTLELGDSALYLCASSRQGSGNTIYFGEGSWLTVV.

CDR3 region: CAWSGGQINQPQHF. CDR3 sequence (DNA): TGTGCCTGGAGTGGAGGACAGATCAATCAGCCCCAGCATTTT. The chain links TRBV30 to TRBJ1-5; the D gene is possibly TRBD1 (6 bases). From germline, CDR1 is GTSNPN and CDR2 SVGIG (reference sequence). The germline V and J ends were trimmed by 1 base and 3 bases, with 10 bases remaining between them. This CDR3 region has 14 residues.

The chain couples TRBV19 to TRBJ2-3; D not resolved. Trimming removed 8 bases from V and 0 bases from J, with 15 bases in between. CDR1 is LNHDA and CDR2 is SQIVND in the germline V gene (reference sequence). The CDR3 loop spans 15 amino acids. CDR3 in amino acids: CASSPRVASTDTQYF. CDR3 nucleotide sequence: TGTGCCAGTTCCCCTCGAGTAGCTAGCACAGATACGCAGTATTTT.

For the CDR3, the DNA is TGTGCCAGCAGTGAAGCGCTGAGCGGGAAGAGCACAGATACGCAGTATTTT. Amino acid sequence: CASSEALSGKSTDTQYF. The chain couples TRBV6-1 to TRBJ2-3; 7 positions agree with TRBD2. The V and J ends lost 0 bases and 0 bases, in that order; junction bases with no gene match: 6. Germline lookup yields CDR1 MNHNS and CDR2 SASEGT. The CDR3 consists of 17 residues.

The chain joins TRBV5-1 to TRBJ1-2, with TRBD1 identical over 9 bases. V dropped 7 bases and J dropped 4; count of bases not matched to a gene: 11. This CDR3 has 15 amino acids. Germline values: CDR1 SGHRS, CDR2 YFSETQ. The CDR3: CASSTPGQGGYGYTF. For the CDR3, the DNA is TGCGCCAGCTCAACTCCGGGACAGGGTGGCTATGGCTACACCTTC. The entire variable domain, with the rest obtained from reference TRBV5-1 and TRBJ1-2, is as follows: KAGVTQTPRYLIKTRGQQVTLSCSPISGHRSVSWYQQTPGQGLQFLFEYFSETQRNKGNFPGRFSGRQFSNSRSEMNVSTLELGDSALYLCASSTPGQGGYGYTFGSGTRLTVV.

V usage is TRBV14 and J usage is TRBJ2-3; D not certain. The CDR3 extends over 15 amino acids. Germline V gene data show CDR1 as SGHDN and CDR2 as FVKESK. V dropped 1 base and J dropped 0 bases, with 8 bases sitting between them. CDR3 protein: CASSQGHPSTDTQYF. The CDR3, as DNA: TGTGCCAGCAGCCAAGGACACCCTAGCACAGATACGCAGTATTTT.

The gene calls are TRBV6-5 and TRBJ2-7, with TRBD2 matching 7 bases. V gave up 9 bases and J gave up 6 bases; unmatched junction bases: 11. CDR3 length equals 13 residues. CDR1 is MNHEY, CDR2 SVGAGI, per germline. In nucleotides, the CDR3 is TGTGCCAGTGGGGGAGGGAAGGTTCGCGAGCAGTACTTC. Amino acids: CASGGGKVREQYF.

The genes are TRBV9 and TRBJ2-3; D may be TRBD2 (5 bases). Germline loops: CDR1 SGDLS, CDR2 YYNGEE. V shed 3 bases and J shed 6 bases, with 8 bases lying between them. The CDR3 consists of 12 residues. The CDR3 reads CASSAAADTQYF. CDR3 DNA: TGTGCCAGCAGCGCAGCGGCGGATACGCAGTATTTT.

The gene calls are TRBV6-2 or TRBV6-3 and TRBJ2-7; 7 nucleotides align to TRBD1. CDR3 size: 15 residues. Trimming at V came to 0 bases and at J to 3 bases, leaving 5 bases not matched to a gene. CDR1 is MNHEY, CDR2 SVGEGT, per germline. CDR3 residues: CASSYSWTGRYEQYF. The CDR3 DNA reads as TGTGCCAGCAGTTACTCTTGGACAGGTCGCTACGAGCAGTACTTC.